The text below deals with one T cell receptor delta chain. Antigen specificity is unknown. TCRdb's listed protein matches a much larger clone and diverges from this DNA's translation at residue 3, likely through a read error; the protein shown comes from the DNA. TCRdb reran clone calling via CATT on the multiplex PCR reads. Of roughly 90,000 delta-chain clones listed, over 0.9% are singletons. These data originate in a study of γδ T cells in repeated Plasmodium falciparum infection. Study-wide background: Donors were malaria-exposed Malian children or age- and gender-matched Australian children. Sampling occurred at baseline, pre-infection for selected infections, and 21 days post-infection.

Vgamma9/Vdelta2+ and Vdelta2-negative gammadelta T cells were flow-sorted from PBMC for bulk sequencing. Study findings and constraints: Malian children's Vdelta2-negative repertoires appeared more expanded and less diverse than Australians'. Vdelta2-negative gammadelta repertoires, largely Vdelta1+, seemingly showed infection-driven waves of new clonal selection.

Looked up from germline, CDR1 is TSWWSYY and CDR2 is QGS. This CDR3 spans 20 amino acids. The sample consisted of gamma-delta T cells from blood. V gene TRDV1 combines with J gene TRDJ1, with TRDD3 identical over 12 bases. The J gene was not available in TCRdb and was assigned here by matching the DNA to germline segments. This TCR was recovered from a pool of human donors (malaria-infected and uninfected, not separated). The CDR3 sequence: CAHGEPALAGGYEATDKLIF. CDR3 sequence (DNA): TGTGCTCATGGGGAACCCGCTCTAGCTGGGGGATACGAGGCCACCGATAAACTCATCTTT.